The 30 T cell receptor beta chains below all came from one sample that was sequenced in a study of vaccination and CD4 T cells after COVID-19. Their target antigens are unknown. Oncomine TCR Beta short-read sequencing was applied to DNA from cultured CD4+ T cells. In TCRdb, the PCR reads were re-called with MiXCR into one record per CDR3 protein. The data hold 11,000 or so distinct CDR3 sequences, with approximately 53% observed a single time. Treatment specified: approximately 9-day PBMC culture with coronavirus spike peptide pools or control peptides (ViraFEST assay). The sequenced sample consisted of CD4+ T cells from blood, cultured in vitro. The receptor source for this set is a human donor who had recovered from COVID-19.

The chain employs TRBV5-1 and TRBJ1-1, with TRBD1 identical over 8 bases. CDR1 SGHRS and CDR2 YFSETQ come from the germline V gene. This CDR3 region has 17 residues. The trim removed 0 bases at V and 7 bases at J, leaving 14 bases unmatched. CDR3 DNA: TGCGCCAGCAGCTTGGGACCTACAGGGGGTAAAATGATTGAAGCTTTCTTT. Its translation: CASSLGPTGGKMIEAFF.

The chain links TRBV15 to TRBJ2-7; 10 positions agree with TRBD1. V dropped 9 bases and J dropped 3; count of bases not matched to a gene: 8. Per germline, CDR1 LNHNV and CDR2 YYDKDF (reference sequence). The CDR3 is made up of 14 amino acids. This CDR3 is CATRSDRGGYEQYF. The CDR3 DNA reads as TGTGCCACTAGGTCGGACAGGGGGGGCTACGAGCAGTACTTC.

CDR3 nucleotides: TGTGCCAGCAGTTTTTATGACAGCCGCTCGATTGGCAATCAGCCCCAGCATTTT. Its translation is CASSFYDSRSIGNQPQHF. The chain joins TRBV28 to TRBJ1-5, with D perhaps matching TRBD1 (5 bases). V was cut by 3 bases and J by 2 bases, with 20 bases left in between. CDR3 length equals 18 residues. Germline assignment: CDR1 MDHEN and CDR2 SYDVKM.

The chain links TRBV7-9 to TRBJ2-1; 11 nucleotides match TRBD1. Germline V CDR1 and CDR2: SEHNR, FQNEAQ (reference sequence). The CDR3 contains 15 residues. The V segment lost 3 bases and the J segment 8 bases; nucleotides outside the gene matches: 6. Here the CDR3 DNA reads TGTGCCAGCAGCTTCTCGGACAGGGGGCCCGATGAGCAGTTCTTC. It translates to CASSFSDRGPDEQFF.

The rearrangement uses TRBV4-1 and TRBJ2-4, with TRBD2 matching over 12 bases. The V gene end was trimmed by 1 base and the J gene end by 5 bases; junction bases not matched to a gene: 3. Germline CDR1 reads MGHRA; CDR2 reads YSYEKL. The CDR3 contains 16 residues. The CDR3 sequence is CASSQGLAGGQNIQYF. The CDR3 coding sequence is TGCGCCAGCAGCCAAGGCCTAGCGGGGGGGCAAAACATTCAGTACTTC.

The chain couples TRBV28 to TRBJ1-1, with D unclear. The V end lost 6 bases, the J end lost 4 bases, and 15 bases lay between the germline ends. The CDR3 consists of 14 residues. From germline, CDR1 is MDHEN and CDR2 SYDVKM. The CDR3 region has the DNA TGTGCCAGCAGACCCACGGGTCTGAGCACTGAAGCTTTCTTT. It yields the protein CASRPTGLSTEAFF.

The chain couples TRBV2 to TRBJ2-3; the D gene is possibly TRBD2 (5 bases). In germline, CDR1 is SNHLY, CDR2 FYNNEI. Deletions cut 2 bases from V and 3 bases from J, with 12 bases between. The CDR3 is 15 amino acids. The CDR3 nucleotides read TGTGCCAGCAGTGAAATCTGGGGAGCTACAGATACGCAGTATTTT. Residues: CASSEIWGATDTQYF.

V and J are TRBV28 and TRBJ1-5; the match to TRBD1 covers 8 bases. Looked up from germline, CDR1 is MDHEN and CDR2 is SYDVKM. This CDR3 has 15 residues. Losses at the gene ends were 5 bases for V and 5 bases for J; bases not matched to a gene: 8. CDR3 bases: TGTGCCAGCAGTACGACAGGGGCTTGGGATCAGCCCCAGCATTTT. It encodes CASSTTGAWDQPQHF.

By share of the sample, this clonotype is medium-sized. V and J are TRBV7-9 and TRBJ2-3; 7 bases align to TRBD2. The V gene end was trimmed by 5 bases and the J gene end by 1 base; junction bases not matched to a gene: 12. CDR3 length: 17 residues. Germline V gives CDR1 SEHNR, CDR2 FQNEAQ (reference sequence). CDR3 DNA sequence: TGTGCCAGCAGCCCCTTTCGCCCTGCGGGGGGCACAGATACGCAGTATTTT. It specifies CASSPFRPAGGTDTQYF.

CDR3 DNA: TGTGCCAGCAGCTTAGTTAGCGGGATCTCCTACGAGCAGTACTTC. Protein product: CASSLVSGISYEQYF. The J gene is TRBJ2-7, the V gene TRBV7-2, with TRBD2 matching 8 bases. Germline V lookup: CDR1 SGHTA, CDR2 FQGNSA. Unmatched junction bases numbered 2, after V lost 1 base and J lost 0 bases. The CDR3 runs to 15 residues.

V usage is TRBV6-1 and J usage is TRBJ2-5; D might be TRBD2 (5 bases). V was shortened by 6 bases and J by 5 bases, with 10 bases between the two germline ends. The germline CDR1 and CDR2 sequences are MNHNS and SASEGT. The CDR3 is 12 amino acids. The CDR3 DNA follows: TGTGCCAGCAGAGTGGGCGGGGAGACCCAGTACTTC. It translates to CASRVGGETQYF.

J is TRBJ2-3 and V is TRBV12-3 or TRBV12-4, with 10 bases aligning to TRBD1. The ends lost 6 bases at V and 3 bases at J; junction bases unmatched: 3. CDR3 length: 14 residues. The CDR3 DNA follows: TGTGCCAGCAGACGGACAGGGGGAACAGATACGCAGTATTTT. Amino acids: CASRRTGGTDTQYF.

J is TRBJ2-7 and V is TRBV7-2; 8 bases match TRBD2. Trimming took 5 bases from V and 3 from J; bases not matched to a gene: 12. Germline CDR1 and CDR2: SGHTA and FQGNSA. The CDR3 has 16 amino acids. Here the CDR3 DNA reads TGTGCCAGCAGCCCCCGGGGGGGGAGGGGAAGCTACGAGCAGTACTTC. It yields the protein CASSPRGGRGSYEQYF.

The sample holds a few counts of this clonotype. The chain carries TRBV2 and TRBJ1-1; D remains ambiguous. Looked up from germline, CDR1 is SNHLY and CDR2 is FYNNEI. The CDR3 sequence is 11 residues long. Trimming left V 3 bases short and J 4 bases short, with 3 bases between. The CDR3 nucleotides read TGTGCCAGCAGTGAGGTCACTGAAGCTTTCTTT. Encoded protein: CASSEVTEAFF.

The chain is built from TRBV2 and TRBJ1-5; D unresolved. In germline, CDR1 is SNHLY, CDR2 FYNNEI. The CDR3 covers 14 residues. The V and J ends lost 7 bases and 0 bases respectively, with 10 bases between them. The CDR3 is CASKGVHSNQPQHF. CDR3 nucleotides: TGTGCCAGCAAGGGAGTACATAGCAATCAGCCCCAGCATTTT.

This clonotype qualifies as medium-sized. This chain links TRBV25-1 with TRBJ2-5, with D perhaps TRBD1 (6 bases). V lost 5 bases, J lost 4 bases, and 11 bases lay in between. This CDR3 spans 13 amino acids. The V gene's germline CDR1 is MGHDK and CDR2 SYGVNS. The CDR3 DNA sequence: TGTGCCAGCAGTTCACAGGGTCTAGAGACCCAGTACTTC. This translates into CASSSQGLETQYF.

The chain recombines TRBV18 with TRBJ2-7; maybe TRBD1 (5 bases). The CDR3 runs to 14 residues. Trimming left V 3 bases short and J 7 bases short, with 16 bases between. Germline V gene lookup returns CDR1 KGHSH and CDR2 LQKENI. CDR3 in DNA: TGTGCCAGCTCACCCACATCGGACACATGGGAGCAGTACTTC. It encodes CASSPTSDTWEQYF.

J is TRBJ1-2 and V is TRBV24-1; a weak D match, TRBD1 (6 bases). V was pared by 6 bases and J by 10 bases, with 20 bases between. Germline lookup yields CDR1 KGHDR and CDR2 SFDVKD. The length of the CDR3 is 14 residues. In nucleotides, the CDR3 is TGTGCCACCAGTTCTCCGGACAGCACAGCTGACTACACCTTC. It codes for CATSSPDSTADYTF.

This chain uses TRBV10-1 with TRBJ2-2, with D possibly being TRBD2 (6 bases). Germline CDR1 is WNHNN and CDR2 is SYGVQD (reference sequence). With 5 bases removed from V and 4 bases from J, the gap between germline ends came to 14 bases. The CDR3 loop spans 15 amino acids. CDR3 sequence reads: CASSPPGSGTGELFF. In DNA form, the CDR3 reads TGCGCCAGCAGTCCGCCTGGTAGCGGCACCGGGGAGCTGTTTTTT.

The V gene is TRBV2, the J gene TRBJ2-4; no firm D call. V shed 2 bases and J shed 5 bases, with 10 bases lying between them. There are 14 residues in the CDR3. The germline CDR1 and CDR2 sequences are SNHLY and FYNNEI. DNA for the CDR3: TGTGCCAGCAGTGAATTTGGTGGCCAAAACATTCAGTACTTC. Translation gives CASSEFGGQNIQYF.

In its sample, this clonotype was seen once. The V gene is TRBV29-1, the J gene TRBJ1-1; TRBD1 aligns across 7 bases. The CDR3 is 14 residues long. Germline CDR1 and CDR2: SQVTM and ANQGSEA. Germline trimming cut 6 bases from V and 1 base from J; bases unmatched to any gene: 8. In DNA form, the CDR3 reads TGCAGCGTCGTCGCCGGGACAGAGAACACTGAAGCTTTCTTT. It yields the protein CSVVAGTENTEAFF.

The J gene is TRBJ1-2, the V gene TRBV5-4; TRBD1 might be the D (5 bases). V lost 9 bases, J lost 0 bases, and 15 bases lay in between. From germline, CDR1 is SGHNT and CDR2 YYREEE (reference sequence). This CDR3 comprises 14 residues. CDR3 coding DNA: TGTGCCACCACAGGACATCTTACTAACTATGGCTACACCTTC. Amino acids: CATTGHLTNYGYTF.

The V and J genes are TRBV28 and TRBJ1-5; the match to TRBD1 covers 7 bases. This CDR3 region has 17 residues. CDR1 MDHEN and CDR2 SYDVKM come from the germline V gene. V was pared by 6 bases and J by 0 bases, with 11 bases of the junction left unmatched. The CDR3 sequence is CASRTGRGLYSNQPQHF. CDR3 DNA: TGTGCCAGCAGGACAGGAAGGGGGCTGTATAGCAATCAGCCCCAGCATTTT. The whole variable domain, remainder taken from reference TRBV28 and TRBJ1-5, is DVKVTQSSRYLVKRTGEKVFLECVQDMDHENMFWYRQDPGLGLRLIYFSYDVKMKEKGDIPEGYSVSREKKERFSLILESASTNQTSMYLCASRTGRGLYSNQPQHFGDGTRLSIL.

The chain combines TRBV6-2 or TRBV6-3 with TRBJ2-1; D perhaps matches TRBD2 (6 bases). V lost 10 bases, J lost 6 bases, and 13 bases lay in between. Looked up from germline, CDR1 is MNHEY and CDR2 is SVGEGT. The CDR3 has 12 amino acids. The CDR3 DNA sequence: TGTGCCACCGCCCTAGCGTCCAATGAGCAGTTCTTC. It encodes CATALASNEQFF.

The J gene is TRBJ2-3, the V gene TRBV20-1; 10 bases are shared with TRBD2. Germline V gene lookup returns CDR1 DFQATT and CDR2 SNEGSKA (reference sequence). The CDR3 runs to 15 residues. J lost 4 bases, V lost 6 bases, and 10 bases had no gene match. The CDR3 loop reads CSATRLAGNSDTQYF. For the CDR3, the DNA is TGCAGTGCAACACGACTAGCGGGTAACTCAGATACGCAGTATTTT.

CDR3 in amino acids: CASIGRIEAFF. Here the CDR3 DNA reads TGTGCCAGCATAGGACGGATTGAAGCTTTCTTT. This sequence joins TRBV6-2 or TRBV6-3 and TRBJ1-1; D unclear. V lost 7 bases to trimming and J lost 7 bases, with 10 bases between them. This CDR3 comprises 11 residues. CDR1 MNHEY and CDR2 SVGEGT come from the germline V gene.

The table lists this clonotype with a few counts. In nucleotides, the CDR3 is TGTGCCAGCAGTCCAGCAGGGGGCTACATAGCTGAAGCTTTCTTT. Translated, it gives CASSPAGGYIAEAFF. The chain carries TRBV27 and TRBJ1-1; 8 nucleotides line up with TRBD1. CDR3 length equals 15 residues. Germline trimming cut 5 bases from V and 6 bases from J; bases unmatched to any gene: 11. Germline CDR1 reads MNHEY; CDR2 reads SMNVEV (reference sequence).

The rearrangement uses TRBV12-3 or TRBV12-4 and TRBJ2-6; D remains unclear. V lost 6 bases, J lost 3 bases, and 12 bases lay in between. The CDR3 loop spans 15 amino acids. The CDR3 nucleotides read TGTGCCAGCAGCCAAAGGATCGGTGGGGCCAACGTCCTGACTTTC. Translating it yields CASSQRIGGANVLTF.

This sequence joins TRBV6-1 and TRBJ2-5, with 7 bases fitting TRBD1. Losses at the gene ends were 5 bases for V and 4 bases for J; bases not matched to a gene: 4. The CDR3 contains 13 residues. From germline, CDR1 is MNHNS and CDR2 SASEGT. CDR3 sequence reads: CASSQQGRETQYF. CDR3 nucleotide sequence: TGTGCCAGCAGTCAACAGGGGAGAGAGACCCAGTACTTC.

The chain joins TRBV9 to TRBJ1-3; maybe TRBD1 (5 bases). The V end was cut by 1 base, the J end by 1 base, with 9 bases between. This CDR3 is 15 amino acids long. The germline gives CDR1 SGDLS, CDR2 YYNGEE. In DNA form, the CDR3 reads TGTGCCAGCAGCGTACTGTCAGGGTCTGGAAACACCATATATTTT. It encodes CASSVLSGSGNTIYF.